This T cell receptor beta chain was captured by sequencing in a study of blood T cells in healthy people across ages (dated by TCRdb to the mid-2010s). At the level of the whole study: In model experiments, template switching captured about one uniquely barcoded TCR beta cDNA molecule for every two T cells. Using the same blood draw, the study looked at two additional independent replicas of 1 million unique cDNA reads for two donors, one aged 18 to 30 and the other aged 80 or older. To avoid experimental bias, donors of different ages were spread randomly across the sequencing lanes. Age-related changes in TCR beta repertoire diversity were measured in the study by deep sequencing normalized with unique cDNA molecular identifiers. The donors were split into four age groups: young (average 16 years), middle-aged (around 40), aged (more than 60) and long-lived (approximately 80). General study outcomes and caveats: The CMV infection status of donors was not known, potentially confounding age-related changes in expanded clonotypes. Conclusive comparison of naive and antigen-experienced compartments was prevented by the profiling of bulk unsorted PBMCs. Compared with the aged group, the long-lived group had more naive CD4+ T cells, fewer expanded clones and increased TCR diversity, a pattern suggesting age selection. The percentage of naive T cells measured by flow cytometry correlated strongly with observed TCR beta diversity. Observed TCR beta diversity per million T cells fell roughly linearly with age, and a significant reduction was already apparent by age roughly 40. Estimates of total diversity based on one million sequenced T cells were considered lower bounds and underestimates.

The library came from 5' RACE. The sequencer listed for this sample is Illumina HiSeq 2500. A second PCR of roughly 6 to 12 cycles was performed with a sample-barcoded 5' primer and a J-beta primer mix. Each TCR beta cDNA molecule received a unique molecular identifier from a template-switch 5' adaptor carrying 12 random nucleotides. Each sample yielded at least 2.5 million CDR3-containing paired-end reads. All of the RNA was converted into first-strand cDNA using the Mint cDNA synthesis kit, with a TRBC-specific oligonucleotide serving as the primer. Following uracil-DNA glycosylase treatment, all cDNA underwent a first 18-cycle PCR with the universal primers M1SS and BC2_uni_R. Per the authors' processing: Each sample was normalized by randomly selecting 1 million high-quality reads, each carrying a distinct molecular identifier. Instead of being binned into consensus sequences, reads with shared molecular identifiers were discarded. MiTCR, set to a Q25 quality threshold and the strictest error-elimination algorithm, was used for CDR3 identification, clonotype clustering and error correction. A nonparametric unseen species model with Euler transformation was used to estimate a lower bound on total TCR beta diversity. The public reads were reprocessed in TCRdb via fastp at Q25 and MiXCR, keeping in-frame beta chains. Merged by CDR3 protein, the rows form single entries marked with the most common genes and DNA. For this entry, the V and J calls and clone size follow TCRdb and not the study's own pipeline. This sample lists roughly 680,000 distinct CDR3 sequences; under 25% were detected once. The top ten constitute around 3.4% of the sample.

Donors were 35 to 40 systemically healthy Caucasian individuals from Russia aged roughly 6 to 100 years. Each donor gave 9.5 to 10 milliliters of peripheral blood, drawn into EDTA-treated Vacutainer tubes. Ficoll-Paque density-gradient centrifugation was used to isolate PBMCs, with at least 6 million per sample. Trizol reagent was used to extract total RNA from the PBMCs, yielding at least 5.5 micrograms per sample. For every donor, an aliquot of PBMCs went through flow cytometry to measure the percentages of naive CD45RAhigh/CD27high T cells. Worth noting for this clonotype: Its antigen is unknown. Base-call qualities are not available, and no considerably larger clone is one nucleotide away.

V is clipped by 3 bases and J by 9 bases, and the sequence between their germline boundaries is 3 bases long. CDR1 MDHEN and CDR2 SYDVKM are derived from the germline V gene. Inclusive of the bounding cysteine and phenylalanine, the CDR3 is 10 residues long. The CDR3 DNA has 30 bases and is translated from base 1. The receptor's source is a man in his 70s in good health. Recombination connected TRBV28 to TRBJ2-1; the D gene cannot be resolved reliably. Sample: blood. The bases are TGTGCCAGCAGTTTCCGTGAGCAGTTCTTC. This gives the protein CASSFREQFF.